This T cell receptor beta chain was observed in a study of response to subunit inactivated influenza vaccine. The CDR3 is 14 residues long. Germline V lookup: CDR1 SGHVS, CDR2 FQNEAQ. V shed 1 base and J shed 8 bases, with 9 bases lying between them. One entry per CDR3 protein, called by TCRdb with MiXCR from the RT-PCR reads. Among around 570,000 distinct CDR3 sequences, under 9% were seen once, and the ten largest hold around 13%. The chain recombines TRBV7-8 with TRBJ1-6; D not certain. The source is a man between 50 and 75 years old who received an inactivated influenza vaccine. Specimen: PBMCs from blood, collected roughly 24 months after vaccination. The CDR3 DNA reads TGTGCCAGCAGCTTAGGGCAGGCCCATTCACCCCTCCACTTT. This codes for CASSLGQAHSPLHF. Using reference TRBV7-8 and TRBJ1-6 for the parts outside the CDR3, the full variable domain is GAGVSQSPRYKVAKRGQDVALRCDPISGHVSLFWYQQALGQGPEFLTYFQNEAQLDKSGLPSDRFFAERPEGSVSTLKIQRTQQEDSAVYLCASSLGQAHSPLHFGNGTRLTVT.